What follows are 21 T cell receptor beta chains derived from one specimen sequenced in a study of T cell changes during pregnancy in multiple sclerosis. The assay was immunoSEQ multiplex PCR, and TCRdb's table has in-frame clones only and misses some. The sample gives about 61,000 clones, approximately 91% of which show up once; 1.5% to 2% is in the top ten. This specimen consisted of peripheral blood, obtained in the first trimester of pregnancy. These receptors were collected from a female donor with multiple sclerosis, enrolled in a pregnancy study.

V is TRBV27 and J is TRBJ2-1; 14 bases map to TRBD2. CDR3 length: 20 amino acids. J lost 0 bases, V lost 5 bases, and 12 bases had no gene match. The V gene's germline CDR1 is MNHEY and CDR2 SMNVEV (reference sequence). The CDR3 nucleotides are TGTGCCAGCAGTCCATTGGATGGGACTAGCGGGAGAGGCTCCTACAATGAGCAGTTCTTC. This translates into CASSPLDGTSGRGSYNEQFF.

This clone has only one observation. This chain joins TRBV7-9 and TRBJ2-2, with 7 bases fitting TRBD1. Per the germline V gene, CDR1 is SEHNR and CDR2 is FQNEAQ (reference sequence). This CDR3 contains 14 residues. V lost 4 bases to trimming and J lost 6 bases; unmatched junction nucleotides: 5. CDR3 nucleotides: TGTGCCAGCAGCTCGGACAGGTTCCCCGGGGAGCTGTTTTTT. Its translation is CASSSDRFPGELFF. The full variable domain, its missing parts supplied by reference TRBV7-9 and TRBJ2-2, is DTGVSQNPRHKITKRGQNVTFRCDPISEHNRLYWYRQTLGQGPEFLTYFQNEAQLEKSRLLSDRFSAERPKGSFSTLEIQRTEQGDSAMYLCASSSDRFPGELFFGEGSRLTVL.

The chain has TRBV6-6 and TRBJ2-2; maybe TRBD2 (6 bases). V shed 2 bases and J shed 5 bases, with 12 bases lying between them. In germline, CDR1 is MNHNY, CDR2 SVGAGI (reference sequence). The CDR3 covers 15 residues. The CDR3 coding sequence is TGTGCCAGCAGTTACCCGGGAGCAGGTACCGGGGAGCTGTTTTTT. This codes for CASSYPGAGTGELFF.

This rearrangement joins TRBV7-6 to TRBJ2-3; D is undetermined. From germline, CDR1 is SGHVS and CDR2 FNYEAQ. The ends were cut back, 2 bases at V and 6 bases at J, with 24 bases in the middle. This CDR3 is 18 amino acids long. In nucleotides, the CDR3 is TGTGCCAGCAGCTTACGTGGAAGATCCCATTCGGTCGGGGATACGCAGTATTTT. It codes for CASSLRGRSHSVGDTQYF.

V is TRBV11-2 and J is TRBJ2-1, with D maybe TRBD1 (6 bases). CDR3 length: 15 amino acids. Germline loops: CDR1 SGHAT, CDR2 FQNNGV. The V and J ends lost 2 bases and 0 bases respectively, with 8 bases between them. Here the CDR3 reads CASSLNRVSYNEQFF. DNA of the CDR3: TGTGCCAGCAGCTTAAACAGGGTCTCCTACAATGAGCAGTTCTTC.

The gene calls are TRBV6-5 and TRBJ2-5; weak D call: TRBD2 (6 bases). The V end lost 5 bases, the J end lost 7 bases, and 8 bases lay between the germline ends. Germline loops: CDR1 MNHEY, CDR2 SVGAGI. This CDR3 contains 11 residues. This CDR3 reads CASSLGGTQYF. CDR3 coding DNA: TGTGCCAGCAGTCTCGGGGGGACCCAGTACTTC.

V gene TRBV28 combines with J gene TRBJ2-5, with TRBD2 matching over 7 bases. The CDR3 is 14 residues long. V was pared by 6 bases and J by 5 bases, with 9 bases of the junction left unmatched. CDR1 and CDR2 (germline): MDHEN, SYDVKM. The CDR3 bases are TGTGCCAGCAGCAGCGGGGTAATAATGGAGACCCAGTACTTC. This translates into CASSSGVIMETQYF.

This clone was detected only a few times. The chain employs TRBV27 and TRBJ1-4, with 12 bases lining up with TRBD1. The CDR3 spans 17 residues. Losses at the gene ends were 5 bases for V and 6 bases for J; bases not matched to a gene: 10. The germline gives CDR1 MNHEY, CDR2 SMNVEV (reference sequence). The CDR3 bases are TGTGCCAGCAGTGGGACAGGGGGCCGATACGGGCATGAAAAACTGTTTTTT. This encodes CASSGTGGRYGHEKLFF.

This chain joins TRBV5-4 and TRBJ2-2; 7 nucleotides line up with TRBD2. The germline CDR1 and CDR2 sequences are SGHNT and YYREEE (reference sequence). This CDR3 contains 15 residues. V trimming: 2 bases; J trimming: 5 bases; junction bases outside the gene matches: 6. This CDR3 reads CASSFRRERTGELFF. CDR3 in DNA: TGTGCCAGCAGCTTTCGGCGGGAGAGGACCGGGGAGCTGTTTTTT.

V and J are TRBV13 and TRBJ2-3; the match to TRBD2 covers 11 bases. With 5 bases clipped from V and 4 bases from J, the junction kept 8 bases outside the gene matches. The CDR3 sequence is 16 residues long. Germline values: CDR1 PRHDT, CDR2 FYEKMQ (reference sequence). CDR3 in DNA: TGTGCCAGCAGCGAGGGACTAGCGGAAGAGGCAGATACGCAGTATTTT. This codes for CASSEGLAEEADTQYF.

The rearrangement uses TRBV19 and TRBJ2-4; tentative D call: TRBD2 (5 bases). Trimming removed 6 bases from V and 3 bases from J, with 18 bases in between. This CDR3 has 16 residues. CDR1 is LNHDA, CDR2 SQIVND, per germline (reference sequence). CDR3 in DNA: TGTGCCAGTAGCTATGAGGTCCTAGCAGGCAAAAACATTCAGTACTTC. It translates to CASSYEVLAGKNIQYF.

J is TRBJ2-1 and V is TRBV7-7; TRBD2 aligns across 8 bases. Germline V gene sequence: CDR1 SSHAT, CDR2 FNYEAQ (reference sequence). The CDR3 sequence is 20 residues long. V lost 1 base, J lost 4 bases, and 18 bases stayed unmatched. CDR3 DNA sequence: TGTGCCAGCAGCTTAGAGTCCCGGGAGGGCCGATCCGCCTCGTACAATGAGCAGTTCTTC. Protein sequence: CASSLESREGRSASYNEQFF.

The genes are TRBV6-1 and TRBJ2-7; the D is unclear. V was pared by 7 bases and J by 7 bases, with 17 bases between. Germline CDR1 reads MNHNS; CDR2 reads SASEGT. CDR3 length: 13 amino acids. CDR3 in amino acids: CASTLNGMQEQYF. CDR3 bases: TGTGCCAGCACCCTGAATGGCATGCAGGAGCAGTACTTC.

This rearrangement joins TRBV10-3 to TRBJ2-2; 8 bases line up with TRBD1. The trim removed 10 bases at V and 3 bases at J, leaving 10 bases unmatched. In germline, CDR1 is ENHRY, CDR2 SYGVKD. CDR3 length: 15 residues. The CDR3 DNA sequence: TGTGCCACATACCCCGGACAGGGTGACACCGGGGAGCTGTTTTTT. Its protein is CATYPGQGDTGELFF.

The rearrangement uses TRBV9 and TRBJ2-1, with a tentative D call TRBD2 (5 bases). Germline CDR1 SGDLS, CDR2 YYNGEE. The CDR3 contains 15 residues. V was clipped by 4 bases and J by 7 bases, with 18 bases between them. CDR3 sequence reads: CASSHKLGAGNEQFF. CDR3 bases: TGTGCCAGCAGCCACAAACTAGGAGCAGGAAATGAGCAGTTCTTC.

This clone was seen many times. V is TRBV29-1 and J is TRBJ1-2; no clear D gene. V was clipped by 3 bases and J by 8 bases, with 16 bases between them. The germline gives CDR1 SQVTM, CDR2 ANQGSEA. This CDR3 is built from 13 residues. The CDR3 region has the DNA TGCAGCGTTGATGGGATGGGAGGGTTAGGCTACACCTTC. Its protein product is CSVDGMGGLGYTF.

This clone was observed at least ten times. This chain links TRBV6-4 with TRBJ2-1; 8 bases are a match to TRBD1. This CDR3 has 15 residues. The V gene end was trimmed by 4 bases and the J gene end by 2 bases; junction bases not matched to a gene: 4. CDR1 and CDR2 (germline): MRHNA, SNTAGT. The DNA of the CDR3 is TGTGCCAGCAGTGCGGCAGGGGGCACCTACAATGAGCAGTTCTTC. Residues: CASSAAGGTYNEQFF.

The V call is TRBV21-1, the J call TRBJ2-7; the table's D call, TRBD2, has no DNA check behind it. TRBV21-1 is flagged as a pseudogene. CDR3 length: 14 amino acids. CDR3 DNA: TGTGCCAGCACCTACGCTGGGGGGACCTACGAGCAGTACTTC. Its protein product is CASTYAGGTYEQYF.

V and J are TRBV4-1 and TRBJ2-7, with TRBD1 matching over 8 bases. The CDR3 has 14 residues. Looked up from germline, CDR1 is MGHRA and CDR2 is YSYEKL. The J segment lost 3 bases and the V segment lost 1 base, leaving 2 bases of the junction unmatched. The chain's CDR3 is CASSQAGQGYEQYF. The CDR3 DNA sequence: TGCGCCAGCAGCCAAGCAGGACAGGGCTACGAGCAGTACTTC.

Written as DNA, the CDR3 is TGTGCCAGCAGAGCCGACTTATCGTACGAGCAGTACTTC. Translation gives CASRADLSYEQYF. The V and J genes are TRBV2 and TRBJ2-7; D call uncertain. Per germline, CDR1 SNHLY and CDR2 FYNNEI. Trimming pared 6 bases from V and 4 bases from J, leaving 13 bases between. The CDR3 has 13 residues.

The chain joins TRBV7-6 to TRBJ2-2; D remains ambiguous. CDR1 is SGHVS, CDR2 FNYEAQ, per germline. The CDR3 has 13 amino acids. Trimming took 5 bases from V and 7 from J, leaving 11 bases between them. The CDR3 DNA sequence: TGTGCCAGCAGCCTACAGATAGGCGGGGAGCTGTTTTTT. Amino acids: CASSLQIGGELFF.